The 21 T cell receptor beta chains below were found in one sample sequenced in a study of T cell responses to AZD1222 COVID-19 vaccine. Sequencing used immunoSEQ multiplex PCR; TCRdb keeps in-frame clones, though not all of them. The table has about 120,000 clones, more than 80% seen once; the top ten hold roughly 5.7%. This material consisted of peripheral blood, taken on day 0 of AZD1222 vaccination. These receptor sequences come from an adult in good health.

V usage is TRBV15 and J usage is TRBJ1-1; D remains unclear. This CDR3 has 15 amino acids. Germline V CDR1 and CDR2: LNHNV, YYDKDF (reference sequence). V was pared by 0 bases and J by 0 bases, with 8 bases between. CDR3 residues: CATSRDRGLNTEAFF. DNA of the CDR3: TGTGCCACCAGCAGAGATAGAGGACTGAACACTGAAGCTTTCTTT.

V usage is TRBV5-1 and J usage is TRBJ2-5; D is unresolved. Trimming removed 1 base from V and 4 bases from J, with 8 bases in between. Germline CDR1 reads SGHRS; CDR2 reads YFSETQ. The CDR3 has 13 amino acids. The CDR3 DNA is TGCGCCAGCAGCTTGAAAGGATCAGAGACCCAGTACTTC. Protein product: CASSLKGSETQYF.

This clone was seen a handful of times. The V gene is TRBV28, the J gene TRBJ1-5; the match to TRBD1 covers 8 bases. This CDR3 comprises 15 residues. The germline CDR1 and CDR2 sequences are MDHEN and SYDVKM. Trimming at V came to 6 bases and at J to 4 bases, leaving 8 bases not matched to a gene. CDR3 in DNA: TGTGCCAGCAGCTCCGGACAGGGTTCGAATCAGCCCCAGCATTTT. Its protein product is CASSSGQGSNQPQHF.

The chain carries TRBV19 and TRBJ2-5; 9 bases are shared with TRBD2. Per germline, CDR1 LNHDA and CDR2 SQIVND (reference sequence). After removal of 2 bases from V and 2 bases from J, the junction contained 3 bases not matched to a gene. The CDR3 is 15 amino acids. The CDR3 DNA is TGTGCCAGTAGTATATGGACTAGCGCTCAAGAGACCCAGTACTTC. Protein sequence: CASSIWTSAQETQYF.

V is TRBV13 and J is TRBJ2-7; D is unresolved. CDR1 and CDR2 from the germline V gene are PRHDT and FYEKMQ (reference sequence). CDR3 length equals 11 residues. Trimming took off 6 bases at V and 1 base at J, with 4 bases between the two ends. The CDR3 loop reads CASSLSYEQYF. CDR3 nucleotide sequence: TGTGCCAGCAGTTTATCCTACGAGCAGTACTTC.

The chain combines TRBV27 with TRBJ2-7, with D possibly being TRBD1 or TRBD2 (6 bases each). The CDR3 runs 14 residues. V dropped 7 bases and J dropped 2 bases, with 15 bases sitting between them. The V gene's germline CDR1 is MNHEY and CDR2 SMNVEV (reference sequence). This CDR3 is CASTRSRGAYEQYF. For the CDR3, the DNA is TGTGCCAGCACCCGATCGAGGGGGGCCTACGAGCAGTACTTC.

CDR3 in amino acids: CATGARSGANVLTF. CDR3 nucleotides: TGTGCCACGGGTGCCCGCTCTGGGGCCAACGTCCTGACTTTC. The V gene is TRBV6-5, the J gene TRBJ2-6; D remains ambiguous. CDR3 size: 14 residues. Germline V gene data show CDR1 as MNHEY and CDR2 as SVGAGI. The V end lost 10 bases, the J end lost 0 bases, and 10 bases lay between the germline ends.

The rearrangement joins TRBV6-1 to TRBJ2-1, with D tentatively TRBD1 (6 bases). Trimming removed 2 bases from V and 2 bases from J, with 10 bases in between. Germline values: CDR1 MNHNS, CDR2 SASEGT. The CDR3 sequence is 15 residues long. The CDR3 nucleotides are TGTGCCAGCAGTGAAAACTGGGGGCCCTACAATGAGCAGTTCTTC. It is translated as CASSENWGPYNEQFF.

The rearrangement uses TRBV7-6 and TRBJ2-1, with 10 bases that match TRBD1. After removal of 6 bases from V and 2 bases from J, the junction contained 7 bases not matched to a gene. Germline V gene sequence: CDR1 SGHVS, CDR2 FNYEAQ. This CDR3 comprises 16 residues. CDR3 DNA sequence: TGTGCCAGCAGAAAGGCCGGGACAGGGGCCTACAATGAGCAGTTCTTC. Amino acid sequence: CASRKAGTGAYNEQFF.

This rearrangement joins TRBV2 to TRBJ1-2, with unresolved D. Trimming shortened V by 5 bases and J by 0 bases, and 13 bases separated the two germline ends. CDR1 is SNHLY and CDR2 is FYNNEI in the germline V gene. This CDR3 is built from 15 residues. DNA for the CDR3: TGTGCCAGCAGTCTGGCCAGGCGGACTAACTATGGCTACACCTTC. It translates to CASSLARRTNYGYTF.

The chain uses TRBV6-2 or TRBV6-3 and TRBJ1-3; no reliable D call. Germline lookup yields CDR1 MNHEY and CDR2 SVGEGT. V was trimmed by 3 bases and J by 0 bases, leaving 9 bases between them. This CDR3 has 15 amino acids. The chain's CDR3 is CASSYEPTSGNTIYF. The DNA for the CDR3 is TGTGCCAGCAGTTATGAGCCTACCTCTGGAAACACCATATATTTT.

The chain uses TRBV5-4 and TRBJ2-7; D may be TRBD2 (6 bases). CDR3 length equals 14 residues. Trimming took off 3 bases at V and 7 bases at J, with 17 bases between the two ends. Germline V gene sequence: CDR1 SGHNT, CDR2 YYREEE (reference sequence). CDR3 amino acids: CASSSGDPGWEQYF. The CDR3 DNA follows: TGTGCCAGCAGCTCGGGAGACCCGGGGTGGGAGCAGTACTTC.

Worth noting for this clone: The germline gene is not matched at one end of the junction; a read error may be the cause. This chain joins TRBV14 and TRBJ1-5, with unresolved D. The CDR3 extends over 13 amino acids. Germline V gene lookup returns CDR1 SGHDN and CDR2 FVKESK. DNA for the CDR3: TGTGCCAGCAGTCAAGGGTTGGATCAGCCCCAGCATTTT. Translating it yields CASSQGLDQPQHF.

The CDR3 nucleotides read TGTGCCAGCAGCTCTCATGGCACTGAAGCTTTCTTT. As protein: CASSSHGTEAFF. J is TRBJ1-1 and V is TRBV7-3; D gene ambiguous. CDR1 and CDR2 (germline): SGHTA, FQGTGA. V was shortened by 4 bases and J by 4 bases, with 7 bases between the two germline ends. CDR3 length: 12 residues.

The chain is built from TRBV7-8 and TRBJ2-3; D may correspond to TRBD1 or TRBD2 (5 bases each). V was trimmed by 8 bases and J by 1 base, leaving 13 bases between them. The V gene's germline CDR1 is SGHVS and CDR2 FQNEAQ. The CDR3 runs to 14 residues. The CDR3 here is CASRTGPGTDTQYF. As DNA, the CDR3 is TGTGCCAGCCGCACGGGACCCGGCACAGATACGCAGTATTTT.

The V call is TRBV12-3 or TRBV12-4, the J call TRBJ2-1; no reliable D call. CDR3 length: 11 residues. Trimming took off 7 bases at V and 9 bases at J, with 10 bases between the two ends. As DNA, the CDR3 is TGTGCCAGCACTCTACGTGGTGAGCAGTTCTTC. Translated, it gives CASTLRGEQFF.

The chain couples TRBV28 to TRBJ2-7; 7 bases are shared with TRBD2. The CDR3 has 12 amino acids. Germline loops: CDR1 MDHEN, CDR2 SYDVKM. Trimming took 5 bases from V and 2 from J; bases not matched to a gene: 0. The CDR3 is CASSSGAYEQYF. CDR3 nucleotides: TGTGCCAGCAGTAGCGGGGCCTACGAGCAGTACTTC.

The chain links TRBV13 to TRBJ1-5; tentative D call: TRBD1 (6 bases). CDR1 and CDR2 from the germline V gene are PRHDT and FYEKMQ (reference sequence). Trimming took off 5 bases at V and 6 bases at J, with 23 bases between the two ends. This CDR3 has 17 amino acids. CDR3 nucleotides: TGTGCCAGCAGCCGAATCCTGACAGGCGGCTATAGTCAGCCCCAGCATTTT. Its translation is CASSRILTGGYSQPQHF. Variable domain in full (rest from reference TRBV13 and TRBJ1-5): AAGVIQSPRHLIKEKRETATLKCYPIPRHDTVYWYQQGPGQDPQFLISFYEKMQSDKGSIPDRFSAQQFSDYHSELNMSSLELGDSALYFCASSRILTGGYSQPQHFGDGTRLSIL.

For the CDR3, the DNA is TGTGCCAGCAAAGGGAGGGAATCAGTAAATTCACCCCTCCACTTT. It translates to CASKGRESVNSPLHF. The chain combines TRBV2 with TRBJ1-6; no definite D call. CDR1 is SNHLY and CDR2 is FYNNEI in the germline V gene. CDR3 length: 15 residues. Trimming stripped 7 bases from V and 7 bases from J, with 17 bases between.

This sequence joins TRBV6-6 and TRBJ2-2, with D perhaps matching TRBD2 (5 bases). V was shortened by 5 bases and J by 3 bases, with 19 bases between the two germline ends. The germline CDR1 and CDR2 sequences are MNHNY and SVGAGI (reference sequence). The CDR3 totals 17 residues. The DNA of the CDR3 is TGTGCCAGCAGTCGATTCCCCGGACGGGAACACACCGGGGAGCTGTTTTTT. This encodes CASSRFPGREHTGELFF.

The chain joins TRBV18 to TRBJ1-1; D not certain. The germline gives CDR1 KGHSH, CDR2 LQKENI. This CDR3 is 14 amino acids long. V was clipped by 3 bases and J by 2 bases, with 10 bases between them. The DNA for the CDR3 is TGTGCCAGCTCACCGGCCGATTCCAACACTGAAGCTTTCTTT. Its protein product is CASSPADSNTEAFF. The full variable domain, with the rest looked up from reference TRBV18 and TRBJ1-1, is NAGVMQNPRHLVRRRGQEARLRCSPMKGHSHVYWYRQLPEEGLKFMVYLQKENIIDESGMPKERFSAEFPKEGPSILRIQQVVRGDSAAYFCASSPADSNTEAFFGQGTRLTVV.